The 15 T cell receptor beta chains below come from one sample, sequenced in a study of T cell responses to AZD1222 COVID-19 vaccine. Data came from immunoSEQ multiplex PCR; TCRdb stores just in-frame clones and leaves some out. The table includes around 130,000 clones, about 93% detected once. Sequenced material: peripheral blood, taken on day 0 of AZD1222 vaccination. These receptor sequences come from an adult in good health.

This chain connects TRBV2 to TRBJ2-1; 11 nucleotides align to TRBD2. There are 15 residues in the CDR3. CDR1 and CDR2 (germline): SNHLY, FYNNEI. Trimming took 6 bases from V and 7 from J; bases not matched to a gene: 8. This chain's CDR3 is CASRVLAGEGNEQFF. CDR3 in DNA: TGTGCCAGCAGGGTACTAGCGGGGGAGGGGAATGAGCAGTTCTTC.

The CDR3 loop is CASSLGSGLPSSYEQYF. The CDR3 DNA reads as TGTGCCAGCAGCTTAGGATCCGGACTGCCGAGCTCCTACGAGCAGTACTTC. This chain links TRBV11-2 with TRBJ2-7; perhaps TRBD2 as D (5 bases). V lost 1 base to trimming and J lost 0 bases, with 16 bases between them. CDR3 length: 17 residues. Germline CDR1 SGHAT, CDR2 FQNNGV.

The V gene is TRBV29-1, the J gene TRBJ2-2; 11 bases are shared with TRBD2. Germline trimming cut 5 bases from V and 6 bases from J; bases unmatched to any gene: 5. The CDR3 consists of 14 residues. CDR1 is SQVTM and CDR2 is ANQGSEA in the germline V gene. As DNA, the CDR3 is TGCAGCGTTACTAGCGGGGGAGGGCCCGGGGAGCTGTTTTTT. This gives the protein CSVTSGGGPGELFF.

This chain uses TRBV28 with TRBJ2-6; no clear D. Per the germline V gene, CDR1 is MDHEN and CDR2 is SYDVKM. With 2 bases removed from V and 0 bases from J, the gap between germline ends came to 8 bases. CDR3 length: 16 amino acids. The CDR3 loop is CASSLAESSGANVLTF. Here the CDR3 DNA reads TGTGCCAGCAGTTTAGCCGAGAGCTCTGGGGCCAACGTCCTGACTTTC.

The chain joins TRBV5-8 to TRBJ2-7; D is possibly TRBD2 (6 bases). The V end was cut by 4 bases, the J end by 0 bases, with 17 bases between. The CDR3 consists of 16 residues. The V gene's germline CDR1 is SGHTS and CDR2 YDEGEE. The CDR3 is CASSQYRDSSSYEQYF. The CDR3 DNA reads as TGTGCCAGCAGCCAGTACCGGGACTCGAGCTCCTACGAGCAGTACTTC. The entire variable domain, with the rest obtained from reference TRBV5-8 and TRBJ2-7, is as follows: EAGVTQSPTHLIKTRGQQATLRCSPISGHTSVYWYQQALGLGLQFLLWYDEGEERNRGNFPPRFSGRQFPNYSSELNVNALELEDSALYLCASSQYRDSSSYEQYFGPGTRLTVT.

The genes are TRBV9 and TRBJ1-2; TRBD1 is a possible D gene (5 bases). Trimming left V 4 bases short and J 7 bases short, with 11 bases between. The CDR3 sequence is 12 residues long. CDR1 and CDR2 from the germline V gene are SGDLS and YYNGEE. CDR3 DNA sequence: TGTGCCAGCAGCTCCTCAGGGTCTGGCTACACCTTC. Translating gives CASSSSGSGYTF.

V and J are TRBV5-4 and TRBJ2-2, with a weak D call TRBD1 (6 bases). Per germline, CDR1 SGHNT and CDR2 YYREEE (reference sequence). The CDR3 loop spans 16 amino acids. The V end was cut by 2 bases, the J end by 6 bases, with 17 bases between. CDR3 DNA: TGTGCCAGCAGCTTCGAGGGGGTTCGCATCCCCGGGGAGCTGTTTTTT. It translates to CASSFEGVRIPGELFF.

V gene TRBV9 combines with J gene TRBJ2-1; 9 nucleotides line up with TRBD1. The junction had 9 bases not matched to a gene; V was cut back by 3 bases and J by 5 bases. Germline V gives CDR1 SGDLS, CDR2 YYNGEE. The CDR3 length is 16 residues. The CDR3 DNA reads TGTGCCAGCAGCGCCACCCTGGGACAGGGAGACAATGAGCAGTTCTTC. Protein sequence: CASSATLGQGDNEQFF.

CDR3 residues: CASSLAGDLMDTQYF. CDR3 bases: TGTGCCAGCAGCTTAGCGGGCGACCTTATGGATACGCAGTATTTT. The chain carries TRBV7-9 and TRBJ2-3; no reliable D call. The CDR3 is 15 residues long. Germline values: CDR1 SEHNR, CDR2 FQNEAQ (reference sequence). V lost 0 bases and J 6 bases, leaving 13 bases between the germline ends.

The chain carries TRBV19 and TRBJ1-2; D gene ambiguous. In germline, CDR1 is LNHDA, CDR2 SQIVND (reference sequence). V lost 3 bases and J 5 bases, leaving 19 bases between the germline ends. The CDR3 is 16 amino acids. The CDR3 here is CASSMFPGTGRYGYTF. For the CDR3, the DNA is TGTGCCAGTAGTATGTTCCCGGGAACCGGCCGATATGGCTACACCTTC.

The chain combines TRBV30 with TRBJ1-5, with 7 bases that match TRBD1. CDR3 length: 12 amino acids. Germline V gene lookup returns CDR1 GTSNPN and CDR2 SVGIG (reference sequence). V shed 0 bases, J shed 11 bases, and the junction held 4 bases outside the gene matches. In nucleotides, the CDR3 is TGTGCCTGGAGTGTATTTGGACAGGCCCAGCATTTT. It yields the protein CAWSVFGQAQHF.

The chain has TRBV6-5 and TRBJ1-1; D gene ambiguous. The germline V gene encodes CDR1 MNHEY and CDR2 SVGAGI. This CDR3 contains 13 residues. Trimming pared 4 bases from V and 5 bases from J, leaving 11 bases between. The CDR3: CASSFAGGTEAFF. CDR3 sequence (DNA): TGTGCCAGCAGTTTCGCGGGAGGTACTGAAGCTTTCTTT.

The V gene is TRBV28, the J gene TRBJ1-5, with 8 bases identical to TRBD1. Trimming removed 6 bases from V and 10 bases from J; junction bases left unmatched: 14. This CDR3 spans 15 amino acids. In germline, CDR1 is MDHEN, CDR2 SYDVKM. This CDR3 reads CASSPRQGSTYPQHF. The CDR3 DNA is TGTGCCAGCAGCCCTAGACAGGGGTCAACGTATCCCCAGCATTTT. Full variable domain (outside the CDR3, taken from reference TRBV28 and TRBJ1-5): DVKVTQSSRYLVKRTGEKVFLECVQDMDHENMFWYRQDPGLGLRLIYFSYDVKMKEKGDIPEGYSVSREKKERFSLILESASTNQTSMYLCASSPRQGSTYPQHFGDGTRLSIL.

V and J are TRBV7-2 and TRBJ1-3; 7 bases are shared with TRBD1. V was clipped by 5 bases and J by 6 bases; unmatched bases: 7. The CDR3 length is 14 residues. The germline gives CDR1 SGHTA, CDR2 FQGNSA. CDR3 nucleotides: TGTGCCAGCAGCCGTGACAGGGTTGAAAACACCATATATTTT. This encodes CASSRDRVENTIYF.

J is TRBJ1-1 and V is TRBV6-5; TRBD1 aligns across 12 bases. With V trimmed by 6 bases and J by 11 bases, 10 bases remained unmatched. The CDR3 loop spans 14 amino acids. Germline V gene sequence: CDR1 MNHEY, CDR2 SVGAGI. The CDR3 here is CASSSLGQGASAFF. The DNA for the CDR3 is TGTGCCAGCAGCAGCCTGGGACAGGGGGCTTCGGCTTTCTTT.